The rows below give T cell receptor beta chains drawn from one sample of a study of beta chain features in type 1 diabetes. Method: immunoSEQ multiplex PCR; TCRdb's copy keeps in-frame clones and lacks some. This sample has approximately 250,000 clones, with 9% to 10% found just once. The source material was naive CD4+ T cells from blood. These receptor sequences come from a woman between 18 and 29 years old in good health. Both conserved end residues are part of each CDR3. D genes are given only for firm matches. The size field is filled for only some rows; it gives once, few, many or a size class.

CDR3 DNA,CDR3 protein,V gene,D gene,CDR3 length,clone size,J gene
TGCAGCGTTGTGAGTCAGACTAAAGCTTTCTTT,CSVVSQTKAFF,TRBV29-1,-,11,-,TRBJ1-1
TGTGCCTGGAGCGAGACAGGGGGACCAAGCAATCAGCCCCAGCATTTT,CAWSETGGPSNQPQHF,TRBV30,TRBD1,16,-,TRBJ1-5
TGTGCCTGGAGCCTTAGACTAGCCGGTGAGCAGTTCTTC,CAWSLRLAGEQFF,TRBV30,TRBD2,13,-,TRBJ2-1
TGTGCCAGCAGTTACTCGAGAATCACTGAAGCTTTCTTT,CASSYSRITEAFF,TRBV6-6,-,13,few,TRBJ1-1
TGTGCCTGGAGTGTCCCGCCAGGGGACTATGGCTACACCTTC,CAWSVPPGDYGYTF,TRBV30,-,14,-,TRBJ1-2
TGTGCCAGCAGTGCCGACAGTAACACTGAAGCTTTCTTT,CASSADSNTEAFF,TRBV2,-,13,few,TRBJ1-1
TGCAGCGTTCGGCCGGGACAGACGAACACTGAAGCTTTCTTT,CSVRPGQTNTEAFF,TRBV29-1,TRBD1,14,-,TRBJ1-1
TGTGCCAGCAGTGATTCTGGACTAGCGAGAGACGACGAGCAGTACTTC,CASSDSGLARDDEQYF,TRBV6-4,TRBD2,16,few,TRBJ2-7
TGTGCCAGTAATACAGGGGCTGGCTACACCTTC,CASNTGAGYTF,TRBV19,TRBD1,11,-,TRBJ1-2
TGTGCCAGCAGTGAGGATTCGGGGGGCGCTAACTATGGCTACACCTTC,CASSEDSGGANYGYTF,TRBV2,-,16,-,TRBJ1-2
TGTGCCAGCAGCTCCACAGGGGGCGATCAGCCCCAGCATTTT,CASSSTGGDQPQHF,TRBV5-6,TRBD1,14,few,TRBJ1-5
TGTGCCAGCAGCCCTGGAGCCCGCTCCTACAATGAGCAGTTCTTC,CASSPGARSYNEQFF,TRBV4-2,-,15,-,TRBJ2-1
TGTGCCTGGGCACGGGGGATGGGCGGGACCCGCTACGAGCAGTACTTC,CAWARGMGGTRYEQYF,TRBV30,-,16,-,TRBJ2-7
TGTGCCAGCAGACCTGCGACAGGGGACATTCAGCCCCAGCATTTT,CASRPATGDIQPQHF,TRBV6-6,TRBD1,15,few,TRBJ1-5
TGTGCCAGCAGGCGGGACAGAAATAGCAATCAGCCCCAGCATTTT,CASRRDRNSNQPQHF,TRBV6-5,TRBD1,15,few,TRBJ1-5
TGTGCCAGCTCACCGCCAGGGGAGAGAGAGACCCAGTACTTC,CASSPPGERETQYF,TRBV18,-,14,-,TRBJ2-5
TGTGCCAGCAGCTTACGGTTCAGGGCAGATACGCAGTATTTT,CASSLRFRADTQYF,TRBV7-2,-,14,few,TRBJ2-3
TGCGCCAGCAGCCAAGCGGGCAGGGTAGGAGAAAAACTGTTTTTT,CASSQAGRVGEKLFF,TRBV4-1,-,15,-,TRBJ1-4
TGTGCCAGCAGCTTGGCCGTAACGTCTAGGGGAAACATTCAGTACTTC,CASSLAVTSRGNIQYF,TRBV5-5,-,16,-,TRBJ2-4
TGCAGCGGGCTAGGGGAAGGACGGCAAGGGGCTTTCTTT,CSGLGEGRQGAFF,TRBV29-1,-,13,-,TRBJ1-1
TGTGCCAGCAGCCAAGTGGACAGCCAAGAGACCCAGTACTTC,CASSQVDSQETQYF,TRBV14,-,14,few,TRBJ2-5
TGTGCCAGCAGCTTGGAGCAGACTAGCGGAGCCTACGAGCAGTACTTC,CASSLEQTSGAYEQYF,TRBV5-4,TRBD2,16,-,TRBJ2-7
TGTGCCAGCAGCGTCGCGGGAGCCTCCTACGAGCAGTACTTC,CASSVAGASYEQYF,TRBV9,TRBD2,14,few,TRBJ2-7
TGTGCCAGTACCCCGAGGGGCCGGGACAGCCCCTCCGAGCAGTACTTC,CASTPRGRDSPSEQYF,TRBV19,TRBD1,16,few,TRBJ2-7
TGTGCCAGCTCACCCAAAGCAGGGTTTCTGGCTGAAGCTTTCTTT,CASSPKAGFLAEAFF,TRBV18,-,15,few,TRBJ1-1
TGTGCCAGCAGTCGCCCGGGGGGGAACACTGAAGCTTTCTTT,CASSRPGGNTEAFF,TRBV6-6,-,14,few,TRBJ1-1
TGTGCCAGCAGTGAAATCCAGGATAGCAATCAGCCCCAGCATTTT,CASSEIQDSNQPQHF,TRBV2,-,15,few,TRBJ1-5
TGTGCCATCAGTGAGCAAGCTACACAGTCCTACGAGCAGTACTTC,CAISEQATQSYEQYF,TRBV10-3,-,15,-,TRBJ2-7
TGTGCCAGCAGCCTGGGACTAGCGGGTGTCAACGAGCAGTACTTC,CASSLGLAGVNEQYF,TRBV5-4,TRBD2,15,few,TRBJ2-7
TGTGCCAGCAGCTTAGCACTAAGCGGGAGTCACAATGAGCAGTTCTTC,CASSLALSGSHNEQFF,TRBV7-9,TRBD2,16,few,TRBJ2-1
TGTGCCAGCAGTGGAAGGACAGGGGGCCTCACAGATACGCAGTATTTT,CASSGRTGGLTDTQYF,TRBV6-1,TRBD1,16,few,TRBJ2-3
TGTGCCATCAGAACACAGGGGGCCACCTACGAGCAGTACTTC,CAIRTQGATYEQYF,TRBV10-3,TRBD1,14,-,TRBJ2-7
TGTGCCTGGAGTGCCGGACTAGTCCGCTCCTACAATGAGCAGTTCTTC,CAWSAGLVRSYNEQFF,TRBV30,TRBD2,16,-,TRBJ2-1
TGTGCCAGCTCCCGATCGAGTAAGGAGGCCCAGTACTTC,CASSRSSKEAQYF,TRBV18,-,13,-,TRBJ2-5
TGTGCCAGCAGCTTAGGGACAGGGAGATACGAGCAGTACTTC,CASSLGTGRYEQYF,TRBV7-6,TRBD1,14,few,TRBJ2-7
TGTGCCTGGGGGCTAGCCGGGGAGACCCAGTACTTC,CAWGLAGETQYF,TRBV30,-,12,few,TRBJ2-5
TGTGCCAGCAGTGAACTAACTACAGGGAACACTGAAGCTTTCTTT,CASSELTTGNTEAFF,TRBV6-1,-,15,-,TRBJ1-1
TGTGCCAGCAGCTTCGTCCTAAAATCGGGGGGGGGACGCAATGAGCAGTTCTTC,CASSFVLKSGGGRNEQFF,TRBV13,TRBD2,18,-,TRBJ2-1
TGTGCCAGCAGTTACAGGAATGTGGGAGGGCTGGCTGAAGCTTTCTTT,CASSYRNVGGLAEAFF,TRBV6-5,-,16,-,TRBJ1-1
TGTGCCAGCAGCCAAAGACTAGCGGGAACCTTATTTGATGAGCAGTTCTTC,CASSQRLAGTLFDEQFF,TRBV7-8,TRBD2,17,few,TRBJ2-1
TGCGCCAGCAGCTCCCGGACAGGCACTAATGAAAAACTGTTTTTT,CASSSRTGTNEKLFF,TRBV5-1,TRBD1,15,-,TRBJ1-4